The next 26 T cell receptor beta chains were all read from a single sample in a study of human T cells and chemical hapten exposure. TCRdb re-called the RACE reads with MiXCR, one entry per CDR3 protein. This table has a few hundred thousand distinct CDR3 sequences, more than 4.5% appearing once. Time point meaning: patch test 1, 2 weeks after DPC sensitization. Treatment specified: therapeutic diphenylcyclopropenone sensitization with weekly scalp DPC. Here the sequenced sample was whole blood, taken in connection with sensitization to the hapten diphenylcyclopropenone (DPC). The receptors originated from a woman between 50 and 59 years old with alopecia areata. Some clones in this sample may be carry-over from other donors' samples.

This clonotype turned up a few times. The chain uses TRBV20-1 and TRBJ2-7; TRBD1 aligns across 8 bases. Germline loops: CDR1 DFQATT, CDR2 SNEGSKA (reference sequence). The CDR3 totals 12 residues. After removal of 7 bases from V and 5 bases from J, the junction contained 7 bases not matched to a gene. In DNA, the CDR3 is TGCAGTGTCCGGAGACAGGGGAACGAGCAGTACTTC. This sequence encodes CSVRRQGNEQYF.

The V call is TRBV6-5, the J call TRBJ1-2, with TRBD1 as a possible D gene (5 bases). Germline CDR1 reads MNHEY; CDR2 reads SVGAGI. The CDR3 has 16 amino acids. V was shortened by 6 bases and J by 2 bases, with 19 bases between the two germline ends. CDR3 residues: CASSRAGGDPNYGYTF. Here the CDR3 DNA reads TGTGCCAGCAGCCGAGCTGGGGGAGACCCCAACTATGGCTACACCTTC.

This sequence joins TRBV4-2 and TRBJ2-5, with D perhaps TRBD2 (6 bases). The germline V gene encodes CDR1 LGHNA and CDR2 YNFKEQ. The CDR3 covers 14 residues. Trimming left V 0 bases short and J 5 bases short, with 10 bases between. CDR3 nucleotides: TGTGCCAGCAGCCAAGATTTACGGGGGGAGACCCAGTACTTC. This translates into CASSQDLRGETQYF.

This clonotype was observed many times. The chain links TRBV12-3 or TRBV12-4 to TRBJ2-5; the D is unclear. This CDR3 contains 13 residues. The V end lost 6 bases, the J end lost 1 base, and 9 bases lay between the germline ends. CDR3 nucleotides: TGTGCCAGCAGCCGACCGATCCAAGAGACCCAGTACTTC. It specifies CASSRPIQETQYF.

This clonotype was recorded at least ten times. The chain joins TRBV7-2 to TRBJ2-1; TRBD2 matches at 12 bases. V trimming: 5 bases; J trimming: 5 bases; junction bases outside the gene matches: 4. Germline assignment: CDR1 SGHTA and CDR2 FQGNSA. This CDR3 has 15 residues. CDR3 region: CASSPGLAGNNEQFF. The CDR3 nucleotides read TGTGCCAGCAGCCCGGGACTAGCGGGTAACAATGAGCAGTTCTTC.

This clonotype was found a few times. The V and J genes are TRBV7-9 and TRBJ2-3; the D is unclear. The CDR3 is made up of 14 amino acids. V shed 3 bases and J shed 3 bases, with 10 bases lying between them. Germline V CDR1 and CDR2: SEHNR, FQNEAQ (reference sequence). The DNA for the CDR3 is TGTGCCAGCAGCTTTCGCTGGGCGACAGATACGCAGTATTTT. Protein: CASSFRWATDTQYF.

This clonotype has more than one count but fewer than ten. J is TRBJ2-5 and V is TRBV20-1; 7 bases are a match to TRBD2. The CDR3 totals 15 residues. With V trimmed by 6 bases and J by 1 base, 11 bases remained unmatched. Germline V gives CDR1 DFQATT, CDR2 SNEGSKA (reference sequence). The CDR3 region is CSAPASGDLQETQYF. The CDR3 bases are TGCAGTGCCCCGGCGAGCGGGGACCTCCAAGAGACCCAGTACTTC.

V usage is TRBV2 and J usage is TRBJ1-4; 8 bases are a match to TRBD1. Germline V lookup: CDR1 SNHLY, CDR2 FYNNEI. V lost 7 bases to trimming and J lost 0 bases; unmatched junction nucleotides: 7. This CDR3 has 16 amino acids. CDR3 sequence (DNA): TGTGCCAGCACCATCGACAGGGGATCAACTAATGAAAAACTGTTTTTT. Its protein is CASTIDRGSTNEKLFF. The full variable domain, rest sourced from reference TRBV2 and TRBJ1-4, is EPEVTQTPSHQVTQMGQEVILRCVPISNHLYFYWYRQILGQKVEFLVSFYNNEISEKSEIFDDQFSVERPDGSNFTLKIRSTKLEDSAMYFCASTIDRGSTNEKLFFGSGTQLSVL.

This clonotype was picked up a small number of times. The chain combines TRBV7-9 with TRBJ1-1, with TRBD1 matching 9 bases. The CDR3 has 16 residues. V lost 1 base, J lost 1 base, and 4 bases stayed unmatched. Germline loops: CDR1 SEHNR, CDR2 FQNEAQ (reference sequence). The CDR3 nucleotides are TGTGCCAGCAGCTTAGACATGGGACAGGGGAACACTGAAGCTTTCTTT. It codes for CASSLDMGQGNTEAFF.

The V call is TRBV5-6, the J call TRBJ2-7; TRBD1 is a possible D gene (5 bases). Looked up from germline, CDR1 is SGHDT and CDR2 is YYEEEE. CDR3 length equals 14 residues. The V end was cut by 1 base, the J end by 5 bases, with 13 bases between. The CDR3 coding sequence is TGTGCCAGCAGCTTGTGGGGCAGAGCACACGAGCAGTACTTC. Protein: CASSLWGRAHEQYF.

This clonotype occurred a few times. The chain joins TRBV27 to TRBJ2-3; D gene uncertain. CDR3 length equals 17 residues. V was shortened by 3 bases and J by 2 bases, with 18 bases between the two germline ends. Germline V gene lookup returns CDR1 MNHEY and CDR2 SMNVEV (reference sequence). The CDR3: CASSFLHGLSHTDTQYF. The CDR3 DNA is TGTGCCAGCAGTTTTCTTCACGGGCTTTCCCACACAGATACGCAGTATTTT.

This clonotype was seen many times. The rearrangement links TRBV10-3 to TRBJ2-3, with 11 bases identical to TRBD2. V lost 2 bases to trimming and J lost 5 bases; unmatched junction nucleotides: 9. Germline-derived CDR1 and CDR2 are ENHRY and SYGVKD. The CDR3 sequence is 17 residues long. This CDR3 is CAISELAGGLSGDTQYF. CDR3 sequence (DNA): TGTGCCATCAGTGAGCTAGCGGGAGGACTATCCGGAGATACGCAGTATTTT.

This clonotype was detected ten times or more. The chain uses TRBV3-1 and TRBJ2-7; no firm D call. There are 14 residues in the CDR3. Trimming took off 6 bases at V and 6 bases at J, with 18 bases between the two ends. Germline V gives CDR1 LGHDT, CDR2 YNNKEL (reference sequence). The CDR3 reads CASRPAPRHSEQYF. CDR3 nucleotide sequence: TGTGCCAGCAGACCCGCACCCCGCCATAGCGAGCAGTACTTC.

In its sample, this clonotype was seen many times. The chain has TRBV5-6 and TRBJ1-2, with TRBD1 as a possible D gene (5 bases). Germline V gene sequence: CDR1 SGHDT, CDR2 YYEEEE. The CDR3 contains 15 residues. Trimming stripped 0 bases from V and 7 bases from J, with 16 bases between. The CDR3 loop is CASSLALQALSGYTF. DNA of the CDR3: TGTGCCAGCAGCTTGGCCTTACAGGCGCTCTCTGGCTACACCTTC.

V usage is TRBV5-1 and J usage is TRBJ1-4, with D maybe TRBD1 (6 bases). Germline V gene data show CDR1 as SGHRS and CDR2 as YFSETQ. The CDR3 runs 15 residues. Trimming stripped 0 bases from V and 4 bases from J, with 10 bases between. The CDR3 nucleotides are TGCGCCAGCAGCTTGGCGGGGACAAGTAATGAAAAACTGTTTTTT. Amino acids: CASSLAGTSNEKLFF. The full variable domain, with the rest looked up from reference TRBV5-1 and TRBJ1-4, is KAGVTQTPRYLIKTRGQQVTLSCSPISGHRSVSWYQQTPGQGLQFLFEYFSETQRNKGNFPGRFSGRQFSNSRSEMNVSTLELGDSALYLCASSLAGTSNEKLFFGSGTQLSVL.

This clonotype has a count of ten or more. The rearrangement links TRBV6-2 or TRBV6-3 to TRBJ1-1; 7 bases are a match to TRBD1. The V segment lost 7 bases and the J segment 2 bases; nucleotides outside the gene matches: 7. CDR3 length equals 14 residues. Germline V gene sequence: CDR1 MNHEY, CDR2 SVGEGT. CDR3 sequence reads: CASNEQGFNTEAFF. The CDR3 nucleotides read TGTGCCAGCAACGAACAGGGGTTCAACACTGAAGCTTTCTTT.

This clonotype was recorded many times. The chain links TRBV7-8 to TRBJ1-5; maybe TRBD1 (5 bases). Germline loops: CDR1 SGHVS, CDR2 FQNEAQ. The length of the CDR3 is 14 residues. Between the trimmed V and J ends, which lost 5 bases and 3 bases, there was a span of 11 bases. CDR3 nucleotides: TGTGCCAGCAGCCAGGGATTAGACAATCAGCCCCAGCATTTT. Translated: CASSQGLDNQPQHF. Full variable domain (rest looked up from reference TRBV7-8 and TRBJ1-5): GAGVSQSPRYKVAKRGQDVALRCDPISGHVSLFWYQQALGQGPEFLTYFQNEAQLDKSGLPSDRFFAERPEGSVSTLKIQRTQQEDSAVYLCASSQGLDNQPQHFGDGTRLSIL.

This clonotype was observed at least ten times. This sequence joins TRBV7-2 and TRBJ1-4; no firm D call. Germline values: CDR1 SGHTA, CDR2 FQGNSA. Trimming pared 1 base from V and 6 bases from J, leaving 9 bases between. CDR3 length equals 14 residues. The CDR3 DNA follows: TGTGCCAGCAGCTTAGAAGGGTCAGATGAAAAACTGTTTTTT. Amino acids: CASSLEGSDEKLFF.

This clonotype appeared many times. The gene calls are TRBV7-9 and TRBJ1-2; a weak D match, TRBD1 (5 bases). The germline gives CDR1 SEHNR, CDR2 FQNEAQ (reference sequence). The CDR3 is 13 amino acids. The germline V and J ends were trimmed by 1 base and 10 bases, with 13 bases remaining between them. CDR3 DNA: TGTGCCAGCAGCTTAGGCAGGGAAGGGAACTACACCTTC. Protein: CASSLGREGNYTF.

This clonotype was seen at least ten times. This chain uses TRBV7-2 with TRBJ2-4, with TRBD1 identical over 7 bases. CDR3 length: 16 residues. The V and J ends lost 5 bases and 0 bases, in that order; junction bases with no gene match: 7. From germline, CDR1 is SGHTA and CDR2 FQGNSA. The CDR3 reads CASSPDRARAKNIQYF. The CDR3 DNA follows: TGTGCCAGCAGCCCAGACAGGGCTCGAGCCAAAAACATTCAGTACTTC.

This clonotype occurred many times. The J gene is TRBJ2-3, the V gene TRBV5-4; 7 positions agree with TRBD2. The V gene end was trimmed by 4 bases and the J gene end by 5 bases; junction bases not matched to a gene: 7. The CDR3 is 14 amino acids. Germline V lookup: CDR1 SGHNT, CDR2 YYREEE (reference sequence). Here the CDR3 DNA reads TGTGCCAGCAGCACTCGACTAGCTCAAGATACGCAGTATTTT. It specifies CASSTRLAQDTQYF.

This clonotype was seen a handful of times. The rearrangement joins TRBV28 to TRBJ1-1; the match to TRBD1 covers 7 bases. CDR3 length: 16 amino acids. With V trimmed by 1 base and J by 3 bases, 8 bases remained unmatched. CDR1 and CDR2 (germline): MDHEN, SYDVKM. The CDR3 DNA reads TGTGCCAGCAGTTTATTAGGAGGGGGCGGGCACACTGAAGCTTTCTTT. It is translated as CASSLLGGGGHTEAFF. The full variable domain, its missing parts supplied by reference TRBV28 and TRBJ1-1, is DVKVTQSSRYLVKRTGEKVFLECVQDMDHENMFWYRQDPGLGLRLIYFSYDVKMKEKGDIPEGYSVSREKKERFSLILESASTNQTSMYLCASSLLGGGGHTEAFFGQGTRLTVV.

This clonotype was counted many times. The CDR3 here is CASSHGTTTNEKLFF. For the CDR3, the DNA is TGTGCCAGCAGTCATGGGACGACAACTAATGAAAAACTGTTTTTT. This chain joins TRBV27 and TRBJ1-4; maybe TRBD1 (5 bases). The germline V and J ends were trimmed by 5 bases and 0 bases, with 10 bases remaining between them. CDR3 length: 15 amino acids. Per germline, CDR1 MNHEY and CDR2 SMNVEV (reference sequence).

With regard to this clonotype: A single base separates this from a much larger clone, so it may be a read error. In DNA form, the CDR3 reads TGTGCCAGCAGAGGGGACACCTCTAACTATGGCTACACCTTC. It is translated as CASRGDTSNYGYTF. The chain carries TRBV14 and TRBJ1-2, with D possibly matching TRBD1 (6 bases). Germline CDR1 SGHDN, CDR2 FVKESK. V was shortened by 6 bases and J by 0 bases, with 11 bases between the two germline ends. This CDR3 has 14 residues.

This clonotype was detected ten times or more. J is TRBJ2-2 and V is TRBV7-6, with TRBD1 matching over 7 bases. The CDR3 contains 16 residues. J lost 5 bases, V lost 4 bases, and 10 bases had no gene match. Germline assignment: CDR1 SGHVS and CDR2 FNYEAQ. This chain's CDR3 is CASSSGTAIVTGELFF. DNA for the CDR3: TGTGCCAGCAGCTCCGGGACAGCCATAGTTACCGGGGAGCTGTTTTTT.

The chain has TRBV27 and TRBJ2-7; D may be TRBD1 or TRBD2 (5 bases each). The germline V gene encodes CDR1 MNHEY and CDR2 SMNVEV (reference sequence). With 3 bases removed from V and 3 bases from J, the gap between germline ends came to 12 bases. This CDR3 has 14 residues. The CDR3 nucleotides are TGTGCCAGCAGTTTTGGGGGTCGGAGCTACGAGCAGTACTTC. Translation gives CASSFGGRSYEQYF.